The present T cell receptor (beta chain) was sequenced within a study of blood T cell repertoires in COVID-19. Study summary: T cells, B-cell-depleted T cells, or PBMCs supplied cDNA or gDNA.

In the authors' methods: Reference gene primer amplification gave nucleated cell count estimates. The method was immunoSEQ multiplex PCR; TCRdb's version includes in-frame clones alone and lacks a portion of them. That table is the source of V, J and clone size, and D and trimming were worked out from the DNA. The table includes about 130,000 clones, about 88% detected once. The germline V gene has CDR1 SNHLY and CDR2 FYNNEI. Trimming took 6 bases from V and 2 from J, leaving 17 bases between them. The CDR3 extends over 15 amino acids. Material: PBMCs or T cells enriched from blood (not recorded which). The gene calls are TRBV2 and TRBJ2-7; maybe TRBD2 (6 bases). The origin of this receptor is a woman aged 50 to 60 who had recovered from COVID-19. CDR3 sequence reads: CASSATSSHPYEQYF. The CDR3 DNA sequence: TGTGCCAGCAGCGCGACTAGTTCCCATCCCTACGAGCAGTACTTC.